What follows are 5 T cell receptor beta chains derived from one specimen sequenced in a study of blood T cell repertoires in COVID-19. Clones were read by immunoSEQ multiplex PCR, and TCRdb kept only the in-frame ones, dropping some. In the table there are some 200,000 clones, about 95% of which are singletons. The sample comprised peripheral blood. The receptors were gathered from a man aged 30 to 39 with COVID-19, enrolled during active disease.

J is TRBJ2-3 and V is TRBV7-6; D is perhaps TRBD2 (6 bases). Trimming removed 1 base from V and 8 bases from J, with 16 bases in between. The CDR3 length is 15 residues. Per germline, CDR1 SGHVS and CDR2 FNYEAQ. The CDR3 DNA sequence: TGTGCCAGCAGCTTAGGTGGGGCGGGGACGCTTACGCAGTATTTT. Translation gives CASSLGGAGTLTQYF.

In its sample, this clone was seen a few times. The chain combines TRBV18 with TRBJ1-6, with TRBD1 matching over 10 bases. Germline V gene sequence: CDR1 KGHSH, CDR2 LQKENI. This CDR3 has 14 residues. V lost 4 bases and J lost 8; bases outside the gene matches: 2. The DNA for the CDR3 is TGTGCCAGCTCACAGGGACAGGGGTATTCACCCCTCCACTTT. Translation gives CASSQGQGYSPLHF.

The V call is TRBV10-1, the J call TRBJ2-5; 7 nucleotides agree with TRBD2. Per the germline V gene, CDR1 is WNHNN and CDR2 is SYGVQD (reference sequence). The CDR3 spans 18 residues. With V trimmed by 4 bases and J by 7 bases, 21 bases remained unmatched. CDR3 DNA: TGCGCCAGCAGTGTTGTCGGTAGGGAGCGGGGAGCAAACGGGACCCAGTACTTC. It yields the protein CASSVVGRERGANGTQYF.

The rearrangement links TRBV10-3 to TRBJ1-1, with D unclear. Trimming removed 7 bases from V and 4 bases from J, with 7 bases in between. CDR1 ENHRY and CDR2 SYGVKD come from the germline V gene. The length of the CDR3 is 11 residues. CDR3 sequence reads: CAITPGTEAFF. Written as DNA, the CDR3 is TGTGCCATCACCCCGGGCACTGAAGCTTTCTTT.

The chain combines TRBV5-5 with TRBJ2-3; 9 bases align to TRBD2. The CDR3 is 16 amino acids. CDR1 SGHKS and CDR2 YYEKEE come from the germline V gene (reference sequence). J gave up 2 bases and V 1 base, and 5 bases lay outside the gene matches. The CDR3 loop reads CASSLIAGGITDTQYF. The CDR3 DNA reads TGTGCCAGCAGCTTGATCGCGGGGGGGATCACAGATACGCAGTATTTT.